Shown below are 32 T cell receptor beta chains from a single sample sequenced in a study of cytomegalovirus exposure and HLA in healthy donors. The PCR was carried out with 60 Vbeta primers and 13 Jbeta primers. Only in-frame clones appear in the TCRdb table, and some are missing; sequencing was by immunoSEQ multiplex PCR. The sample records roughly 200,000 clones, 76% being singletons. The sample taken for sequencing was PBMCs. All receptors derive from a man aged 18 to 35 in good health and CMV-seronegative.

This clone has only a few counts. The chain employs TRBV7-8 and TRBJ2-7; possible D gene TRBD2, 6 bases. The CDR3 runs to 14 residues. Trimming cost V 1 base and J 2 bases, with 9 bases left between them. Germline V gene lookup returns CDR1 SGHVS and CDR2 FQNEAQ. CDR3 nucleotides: TGTGCCAGCAGCTTAGTGCGGGGAGCCTACGAGCAGTACTTC. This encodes CASSLVRGAYEQYF.

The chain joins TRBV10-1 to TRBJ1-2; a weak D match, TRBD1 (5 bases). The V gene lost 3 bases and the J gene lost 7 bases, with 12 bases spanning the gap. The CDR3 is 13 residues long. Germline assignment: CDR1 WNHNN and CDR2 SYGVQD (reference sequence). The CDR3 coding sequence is TGCGCCAGCAGTGATGCGGGGCGCTTTGGCTACACCTTC. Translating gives CASSDAGRFGYTF.

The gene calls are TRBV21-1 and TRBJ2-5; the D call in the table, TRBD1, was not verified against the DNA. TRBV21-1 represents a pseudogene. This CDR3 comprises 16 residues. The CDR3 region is CASSKGQGFKWETQYF. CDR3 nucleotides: TGTGCCAGCAGCAAAGGGCAGGGGTTTAAGTGGGAGACCCAGTACTTC.

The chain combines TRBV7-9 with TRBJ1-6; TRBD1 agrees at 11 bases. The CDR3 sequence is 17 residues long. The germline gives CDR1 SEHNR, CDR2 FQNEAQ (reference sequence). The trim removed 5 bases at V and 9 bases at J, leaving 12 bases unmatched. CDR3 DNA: TGTGCCAGCAGCCCGCCCCCCGGACAGGGGGCGAGTTCACCCCTCCACTTT. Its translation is CASSPPPGQGASSPLHF.

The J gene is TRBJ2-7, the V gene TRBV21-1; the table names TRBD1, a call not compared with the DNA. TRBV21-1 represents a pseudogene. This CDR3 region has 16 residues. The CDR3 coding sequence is TGTGCCAGCAGCAAAGAAGGGGCCAGGGACACCTACGAGCAGTACTTC. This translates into CASSKEGARDTYEQYF.

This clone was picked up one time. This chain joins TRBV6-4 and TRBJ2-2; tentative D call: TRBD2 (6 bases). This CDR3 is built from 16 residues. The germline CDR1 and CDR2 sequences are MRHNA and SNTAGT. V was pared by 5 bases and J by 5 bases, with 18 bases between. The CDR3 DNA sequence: TGTGCCAGCAGTCCCTGGGCGGGAATGGGAACCGGGGAGCTGTTTTTT. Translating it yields CASSPWAGMGTGELFF.

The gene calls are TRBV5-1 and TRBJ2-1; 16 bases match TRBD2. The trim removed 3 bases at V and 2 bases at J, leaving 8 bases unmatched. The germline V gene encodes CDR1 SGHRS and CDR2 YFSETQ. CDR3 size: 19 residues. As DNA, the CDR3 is TGCGCCAGCAGCTACTCCCCGGGACTAGCGGGAGGGGCCTACAATGAGCAGTTCTTC. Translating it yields CASSYSPGLAGGAYNEQFF.

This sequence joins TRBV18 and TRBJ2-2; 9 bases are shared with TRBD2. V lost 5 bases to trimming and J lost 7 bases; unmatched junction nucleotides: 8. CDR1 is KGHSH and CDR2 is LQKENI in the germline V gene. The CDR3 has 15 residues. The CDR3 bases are TGTGCCAGCTCAACCGTAGCGGGAGATATCGGGGAGCTGTTTTTT. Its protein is CASSTVAGDIGELFF.

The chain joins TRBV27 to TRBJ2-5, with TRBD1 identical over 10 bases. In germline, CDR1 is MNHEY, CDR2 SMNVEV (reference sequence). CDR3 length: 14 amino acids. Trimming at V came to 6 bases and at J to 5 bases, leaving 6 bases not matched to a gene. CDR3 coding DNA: TGTGCCAGCAGCTCGGGACAGGGGATGGAGACCCAGTACTTC. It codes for CASSSGQGMETQYF.

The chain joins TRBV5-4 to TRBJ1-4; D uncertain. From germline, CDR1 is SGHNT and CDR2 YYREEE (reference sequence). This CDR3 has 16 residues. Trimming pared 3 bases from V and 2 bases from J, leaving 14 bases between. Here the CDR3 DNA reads TGTGCCAGCAGCTCGCAATCGGGAGATACTAATGAAAAACTGTTTTTT. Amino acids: CASSSQSGDTNEKLFF.

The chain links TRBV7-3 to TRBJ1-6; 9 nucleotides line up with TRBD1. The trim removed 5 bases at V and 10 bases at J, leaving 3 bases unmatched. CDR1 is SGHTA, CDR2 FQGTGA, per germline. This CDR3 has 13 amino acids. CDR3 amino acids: CASSPGQGSPLHF. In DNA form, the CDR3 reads TGTGCCAGCAGCCCCGGACAGGGGTCACCCCTCCACTTT.

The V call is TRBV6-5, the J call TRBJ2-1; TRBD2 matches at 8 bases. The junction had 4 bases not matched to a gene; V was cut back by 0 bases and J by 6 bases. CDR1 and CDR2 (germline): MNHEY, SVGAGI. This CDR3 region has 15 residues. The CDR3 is CASSYSRREVNEQFF. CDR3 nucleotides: TGTGCCAGCAGTTACTCGAGGCGGGAGGTCAATGAGCAGTTCTTC.

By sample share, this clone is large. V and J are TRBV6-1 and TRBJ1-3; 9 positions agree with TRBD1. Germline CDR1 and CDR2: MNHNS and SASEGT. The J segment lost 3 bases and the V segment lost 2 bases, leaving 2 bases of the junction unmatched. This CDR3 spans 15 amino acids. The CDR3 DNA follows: TGTGCCAGCAGTGAAAAGACAGGGGGTGGAAACACCATATATTTT. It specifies CASSEKTGGGNTIYF.

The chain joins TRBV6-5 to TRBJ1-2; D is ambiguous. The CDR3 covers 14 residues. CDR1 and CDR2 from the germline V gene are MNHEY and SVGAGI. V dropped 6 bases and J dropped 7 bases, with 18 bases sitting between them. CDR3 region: CASRPSVRAVGYTF. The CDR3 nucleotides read TGTGCCAGCAGGCCTAGTGTGAGGGCAGTTGGCTACACCTTC.

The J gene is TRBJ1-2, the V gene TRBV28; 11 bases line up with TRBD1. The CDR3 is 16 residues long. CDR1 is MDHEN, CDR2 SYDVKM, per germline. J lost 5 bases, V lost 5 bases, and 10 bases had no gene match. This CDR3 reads CASSPTAGQGAYGYTF. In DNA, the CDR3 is TGTGCCAGCAGTCCCACGGCCGGACAGGGGGCTTATGGCTACACCTTC.

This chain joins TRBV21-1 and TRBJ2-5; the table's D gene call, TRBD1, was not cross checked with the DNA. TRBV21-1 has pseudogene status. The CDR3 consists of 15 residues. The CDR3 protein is CASSKSRRGRETQYF. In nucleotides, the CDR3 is TGTGCCAGCAGCAAATCTCGCAGGGGGCGAGAGACCCAGTACTTC.

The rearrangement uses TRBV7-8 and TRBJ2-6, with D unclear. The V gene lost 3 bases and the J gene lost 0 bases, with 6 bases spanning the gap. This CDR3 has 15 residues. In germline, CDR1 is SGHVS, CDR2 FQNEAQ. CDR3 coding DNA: TGTGCCAGCAGCTTCGGGTCCTCTGGGGCCAACGTCCTGACTTTC. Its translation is CASSFGSSGANVLTF.

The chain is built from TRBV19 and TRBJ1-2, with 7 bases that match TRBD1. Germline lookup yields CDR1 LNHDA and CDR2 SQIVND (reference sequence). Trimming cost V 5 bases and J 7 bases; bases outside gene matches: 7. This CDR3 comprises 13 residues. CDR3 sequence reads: CASSPGQVGGYTF. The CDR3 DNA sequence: TGTGCCAGTAGTCCCGGACAGGTCGGTGGCTACACCTTC. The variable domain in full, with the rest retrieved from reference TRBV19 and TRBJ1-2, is DGGITQSPKYLFRKEGQNVTLSCEQNLNHDAMYWYRQDPGQGLRLIYYSQIVNDFQKGDIAEGYSVSREKKESFPLTVTSAQKNPTAFYLCASSPGQVGGYTFGSGTRLTVV.

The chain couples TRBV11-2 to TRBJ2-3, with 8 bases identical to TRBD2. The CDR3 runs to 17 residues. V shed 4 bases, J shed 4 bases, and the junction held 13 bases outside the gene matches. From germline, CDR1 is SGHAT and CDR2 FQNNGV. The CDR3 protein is CASSSYLSGIGADTQYF. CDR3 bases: TGTGCCAGCAGCTCGTACCTTAGCGGGATAGGGGCAGATACGCAGTATTTT.

The CDR3 reads CASSPGQGMGTEAFF. The CDR3 DNA reads TGTGCCAGCAGCCCAGGACAGGGGATGGGAACTGAAGCTTTCTTT. V and J are TRBV5-4 and TRBJ1-1; 9 positions match TRBD1. J gave up 5 bases and V 4 bases, and 9 bases lay outside the gene matches. This CDR3 has 15 residues. Germline V lookup: CDR1 SGHNT, CDR2 YYREEE (reference sequence).

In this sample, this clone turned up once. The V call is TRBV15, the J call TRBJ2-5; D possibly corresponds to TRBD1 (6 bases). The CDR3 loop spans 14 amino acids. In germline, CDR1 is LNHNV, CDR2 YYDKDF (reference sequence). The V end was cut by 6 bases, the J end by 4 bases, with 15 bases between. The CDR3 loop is CATRDRTGLETQYF. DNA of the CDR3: TGTGCCACCAGAGATCGTACAGGGTTAGAGACCCAGTACTTC.

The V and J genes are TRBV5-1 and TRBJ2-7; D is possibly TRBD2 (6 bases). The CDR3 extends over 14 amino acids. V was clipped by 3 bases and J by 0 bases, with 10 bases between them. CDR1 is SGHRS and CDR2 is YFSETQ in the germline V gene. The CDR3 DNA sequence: TGCGCCAGCAGCTGGGGGGACGGCTCCTACGAGCAGTACTTC. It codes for CASSWGDGSYEQYF.

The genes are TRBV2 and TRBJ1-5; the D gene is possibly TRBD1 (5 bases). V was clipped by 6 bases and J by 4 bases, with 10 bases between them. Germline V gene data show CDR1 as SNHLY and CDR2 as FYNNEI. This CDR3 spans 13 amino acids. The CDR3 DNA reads TGTGCCAGCAGCACCCAGGGTAATCAGCCCCAGCATTTT. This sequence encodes CASSTQGNQPQHF.

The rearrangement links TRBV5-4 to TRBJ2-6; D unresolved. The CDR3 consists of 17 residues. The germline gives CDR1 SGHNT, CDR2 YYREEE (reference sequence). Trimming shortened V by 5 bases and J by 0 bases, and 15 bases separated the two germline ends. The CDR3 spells CASSPVSPSSGANVLTF. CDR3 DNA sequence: TGTGCCAGCAGTCCCGTAAGCCCGAGCTCTGGGGCCAACGTCCTGACTTTC.

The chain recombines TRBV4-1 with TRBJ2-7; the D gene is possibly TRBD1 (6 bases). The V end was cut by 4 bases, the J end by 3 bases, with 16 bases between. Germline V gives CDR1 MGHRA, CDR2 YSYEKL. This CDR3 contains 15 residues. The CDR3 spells CASSLRGGDVYEQYF. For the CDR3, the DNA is TGCGCCAGCAGCCTCCGAGGGGGAGACGTCTACGAGCAGTACTTC.

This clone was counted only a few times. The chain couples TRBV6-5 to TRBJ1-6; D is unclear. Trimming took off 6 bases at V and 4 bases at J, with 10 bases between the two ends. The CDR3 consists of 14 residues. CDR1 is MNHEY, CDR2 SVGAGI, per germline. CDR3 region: CASSPGSYNSPLHF. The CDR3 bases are TGTGCCAGCAGCCCCGGGTCTTATAATTCACCCCTCCACTTT.

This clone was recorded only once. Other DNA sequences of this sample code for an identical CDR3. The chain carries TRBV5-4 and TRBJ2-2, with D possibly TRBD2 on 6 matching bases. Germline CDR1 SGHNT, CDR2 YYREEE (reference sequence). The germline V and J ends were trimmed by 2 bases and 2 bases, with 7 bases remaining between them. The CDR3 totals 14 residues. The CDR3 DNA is TGTGCCAGCAGCTTCGGGGGTAACACCGGGGAGCTGTTTTTT. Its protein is CASSFGGNTGELFF.

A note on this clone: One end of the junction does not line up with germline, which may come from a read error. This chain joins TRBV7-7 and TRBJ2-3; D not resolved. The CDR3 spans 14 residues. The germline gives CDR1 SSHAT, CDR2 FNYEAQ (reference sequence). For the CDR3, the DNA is TGTGCTAGCAGCTTAGGCGCTAGCACAGATACGCAGTATTTT. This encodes CASSLGASTDTQYF. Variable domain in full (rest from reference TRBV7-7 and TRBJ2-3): GAGVSQSPRYKVTKRGQDVTLRCDPISSHATLYWYQQALGQGPEFLTYFNYEAQPDKSGLPSDRFSAERPEGSISTLTIQRTEQRDSAMYRCASSLGASTDTQYFGPGTRLTVL.

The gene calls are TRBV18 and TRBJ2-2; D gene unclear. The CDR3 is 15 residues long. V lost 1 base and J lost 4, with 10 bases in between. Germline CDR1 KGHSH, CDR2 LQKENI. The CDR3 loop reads CASSPRLHITGELFF. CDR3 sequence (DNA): TGTGCCAGCTCACCACGACTCCATATCACCGGGGAGCTGTTTTTT.

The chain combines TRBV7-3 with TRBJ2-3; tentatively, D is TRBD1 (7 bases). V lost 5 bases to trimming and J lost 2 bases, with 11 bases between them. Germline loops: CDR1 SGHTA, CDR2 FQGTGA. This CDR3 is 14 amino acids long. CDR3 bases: TGTGCCAGCAGCCCAGGGGGGCCCACAGATACGCAGTATTTT. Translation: CASSPGGPTDTQYF.

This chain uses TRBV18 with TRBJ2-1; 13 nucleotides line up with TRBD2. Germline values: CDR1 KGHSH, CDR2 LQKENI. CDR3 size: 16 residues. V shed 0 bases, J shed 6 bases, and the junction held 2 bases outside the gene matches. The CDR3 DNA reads TGTGCCAGCTCACCACCGGGACTAGCGGGACTCAATGAGCAGTTCTTC. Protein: CASSPPGLAGLNEQFF.

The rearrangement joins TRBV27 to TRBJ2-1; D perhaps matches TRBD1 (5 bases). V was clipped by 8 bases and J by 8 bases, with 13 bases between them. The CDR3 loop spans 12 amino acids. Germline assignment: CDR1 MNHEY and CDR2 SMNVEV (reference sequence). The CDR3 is CASSQKGYEQFF. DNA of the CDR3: TGTGCCAGCTCACAAAAGGGGTATGAGCAGTTCTTC.